This TCR beta chain originates from a study of naive and memory T cell subsets. In this sample, this clonotype turned up many times. Its antigen is currently unknown. General study points: A few larger clonotypes appeared in naive repertoires, especially CD8, possibly memory cells re-expressing CD45RA. A clonotype means one alpha or beta sequence, not an alpha/beta pair. Over 85% of naive TCR sequences appeared only once, unlike memory subsets.

V was pared by 3 bases and J by 0 bases, with 8 bases of the junction left unmatched. The germline CDR1 and CDR2 sequences are DFQATT and SNEGSKA (reference sequence). The CDR3 is made up of 16 amino acids. The beta constant-region primer was an equimolar mix of two oligonucleotides covering TRBC1 and TRBC2. The ligated cDNA underwent four PCR rounds using SP2 and nested alpha and beta constant-region primers. TCRdb passed the UMI-ligation and nested PCR reads through MiXCR, listing each CDR3 protein once. Of approximately 90,000 distinct CDR3 sequences in the sample, 11% were seen once. This TCR was sampled from a human donor in good health. Sequencing was performed on naive CD4+ T cells from blood. This rearrangement joins TRBV20-1 to TRBJ2-7; 10 bases fit TRBD2. In DNA form, the CDR3 reads TGCAGTGCTAGCGGCTCCACTAGCGGGACCTCCTACGAGCAGTACTTC. It is translated as CSASGSTSGTSYEQYF.